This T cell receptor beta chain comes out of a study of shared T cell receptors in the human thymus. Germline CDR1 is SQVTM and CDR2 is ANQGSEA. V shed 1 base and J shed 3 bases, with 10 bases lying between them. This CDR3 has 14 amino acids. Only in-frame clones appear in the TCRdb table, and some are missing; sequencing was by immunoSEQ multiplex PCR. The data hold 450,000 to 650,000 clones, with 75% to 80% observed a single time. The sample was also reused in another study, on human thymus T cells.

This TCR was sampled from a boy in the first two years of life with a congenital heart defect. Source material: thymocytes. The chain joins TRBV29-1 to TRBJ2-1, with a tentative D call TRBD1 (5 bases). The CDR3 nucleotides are TGCAGCGTTGAAGCCCAGGGATACTACAATGAGCAGTTCTTC. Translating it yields CSVEAQGYYNEQFF.